Listed below are T cell receptor beta chains from one sample, sequenced in a study of OX40 agonist ivuxolimab in advanced cancers. Clones were sequenced by immunoSEQ multiplex PCR, and TCRdb holds only the in-frame ones, with some missing. The sample records over 70,000 clones, approximately 90% being singletons. This specimen was CD4+ or CD8+ T cells sorted from blood, taken in a trial of the OX40 agonist ivuxolimab. The receptors originated from an adult with an advanced solid tumor such as melanoma, head and neck, liver or kidney cancer. The CDR3 runs from the conserved cysteine through the conserved F or W. D genes are given only for firm matches. The size field is filled for only some rows; it gives once, few, many or a size class.

v_gene	abundance	j_gene	d_gene	CDR3nt	CDR3aa
TRBV7-9	few	TRBJ2-7	TRBD2	TGTGCCAGCAGCCCGAGGACTAGCGACGAGCAGTACTTC	CASSPRTSDEQYF
TRBV4-2	few	TRBJ1-5	NA	TGTGCCAGCAGCCAGGGATTAGAAAATCAGCCCCAGCATTTT	CASSQGLENQPQHF
TRBV10-1	NA	TRBJ2-7	TRBD1	TGCGCCAGCAGTGGTGGGACAGGGTTCGACGAGCAGTACTTC	CASSGGTGFDEQYF
TRBV30	NA	TRBJ2-1	NA	TGTGCCTGGAGTGGAGCCAACGACAATGAGCAGTTCTTC	CAWSGANDNEQFF
TRBV6-6	NA	TRBJ2-7	NA	TGTGCCAGCAGTTACGTTGGGGCGGGACTGTACGAGCAGTACTTC	CASSYVGAGLYEQYF
TRBV10-1	NA	TRBJ2-7	TRBD1	TGCGCCAGCAGTGAGTCCGGGACAGAATACGAGCAGTACTTC	CASSESGTEYEQYF
TRBV11-2	NA	TRBJ2-1	NA	TGTGCCAGCAGCTCAGGTCTGAGGAATGAGCAGTTCTTC	CASSSGLRNEQFF
TRBV5-4	NA	TRBJ2-7	NA	TGTGCCAGCAGCTTGGGGGACTACGAGCAGTACTTC	CASSLGDYEQYF
TRBV19	NA	TRBJ1-1	NA	TGTGCCAGTAGTACTGGCAGGGGCAACACTGAAGCTTTCTTT	CASSTGRGNTEAFF
TRBV6-5	NA	TRBJ2-1	TRBD2	TGTGCCAGCAGTTTGACTAGCGGGAGCCATGAGCAGTTCTTC	CASSLTSGSHEQFF
TRBV5-1	NA	TRBJ2-7	TRBD1	TGCGCCAGCAGCTCGACAGGGGCTAACGAGCAGTACTTC	CASSSTGANEQYF
TRBV4-1	NA	TRBJ1-1	TRBD1	TGCGCCAGCAGCCAAGGGGACAGGATGAACACTGAAGCTTTCTTT	CASSQGDRMNTEAFF
TRBV7-9	NA	TRBJ1-1	NA	TGTGCCAGCAGCAGACTGACGCGCGACACTGAAGCTTTCTTT	CASSRLTRDTEAFF
TRBV27	few	TRBJ2-7	NA	TGTGCCAGCAGTTTAGGCTACGAGCAGTACTTC	CASSLGYEQYF
TRBV27	NA	TRBJ2-7	NA	TGTGCCAGCAGTTTACATCAGGGGCGCGAGCAGTACTTC	CASSLHQGREQYF
TRBV9	NA	TRBJ2-1	NA	TGTGCCAGCAGCGTAGGGCTTAATGAGCAGTTCTTC	CASSVGLNEQFF
TRBV4-1	few	TRBJ2-7	NA	TGCGCCAGCAGCCAAACACCGGGACTCCGCTACGAGCAGTACTTC	CASSQTPGLRYEQYF
TRBV11-2	NA	TRBJ2-3	TRBD1	TGTGCCAGCAGCTTAGGAGCTTTAGGACAGGGAAAAGATACGCAGTATTTT	CASSLGALGQGKDTQYF
TRBV19	few	TRBJ1-1	NA	TGTGCCAGTAGTATGGGGCCCACTGAAGCTTTCTTT	CASSMGPTEAFF
TRBV7-6	once	TRBJ2-3	TRBD1	TGTGCCAGCAGCTTACGACAGGGAAAGGCAGATACGCAGTATTTT	CASSLRQGKADTQYF
TRBV7-9	NA	TRBJ2-7	TRBD1	TGTGCCAGCAGCTTCCGGGACAGTTACTACGAGCAGTACTTC	CASSFRDSYYEQYF
TRBV13	NA	TRBJ2-2	TRBD2	TGTGCCAGCAGCCAGCGGGGGGCACTTGGCGGGGAGCTGTTTTTT	CASSQRGALGGELFF
TRBV30	NA	TRBJ2-2	NA	TGTGCCTGGAGTGGAGGGACCGGCGGGGAGCTGTTTTTT	CAWSGGTGGELFF
TRBV4-1	NA	TRBJ2-2	TRBD1	TGCGCCAGCAGCCACCCGACAGGGTACGGGGAGCTGTTTTTT	CASSHPTGYGELFF
TRBV29-1	once	TRBJ1-1	TRBD1	TGCAGCGTTGGTCCAGGGGGCACTGAAGCTTTCTTT	CSVGPGGTEAFF
TRBV5-1	NA	TRBJ2-7	NA	TGCGCCAGCAGCTTGGTTGGAGGGAGGCCCTCCTACGAGCAGTACTTC	CASSLVGGRPSYEQYF
TRBV13	NA	TRBJ2-1	TRBD2	TGTGCCAGCAGCTTAGGCTCCTGGACTAGCGGGAGTTACGGCAATGAGCAGTTCTTC	CASSLGSWTSGSYGNEQFF
TRBV5-6	NA	TRBJ2-7	NA	TGTGCCAGCAGCTTTGGGTGGGACTACGAGCAGTACTTC	CASSFGWDYEQYF
TRBV30	NA	TRBJ2-7	TRBD1	TGTGCCTGGGGGACAGGGGGGTACGAGCAGTACTTC	CAWGTGGYEQYF
TRBV18	NA	TRBJ2-3	NA	TGTGCCAGCAAGCACTACGACAGCACAGATACGCAGTATTTT	CASKHYDSTDTQYF
TRBV5-1	NA	TRBJ2-7	NA	TGCGCCAGCAGTATGGGCCTGTTCTACGAGCAGTACTTC	CASSMGLFYEQYF
TRBV15	NA	TRBJ1-1	NA	TGTGCCACCAGCAGAGCAAGCGGATCTGAAGCTTTCTTT	CATSRASGSEAFF
TRBV2	NA	TRBJ2-7	NA	TGTGCCAGCAGTGCCACCTACTACGAGCAGTACTTC	CASSATYYEQYF
TRBV7-9	NA	TRBJ2-7	TRBD2	TGTGCCAGCAGCTCGGGGGGGAAAACGACTAGCGCGAGCTCCTACGAGCAGTACTTC	CASSSGGKTTSASSYEQYF
TRBV27	NA	TRBJ2-7	TRBD2	TGTGCCAGCAGTTTAGGCGGGAGAGTCTACGAGCAGTACTTC	CASSLGGRVYEQYF
TRBV5-4	NA	TRBJ2-2	NA	TGTGCCAGCAGCTCCCTTGACAGTTCCGGCACCGGGGAGCTGTTTTTT	CASSSLDSSGTGELFF
TRBV28	NA	TRBJ2-1	TRBD2	TGTGCCAGCAGTCTAGGGACTAGCGGGAGTGACTACAATGAGCAGTTCTTC	CASSLGTSGSDYNEQFF
TRBV15	NA	TRBJ2-7	TRBD1	TGTGCCACCAGCAGCCGGGACAGGGCCTTTTACGAGCAGTACTTC	CATSSRDRAFYEQYF
TRBV7-9	NA	TRBJ2-1	NA	TGTGCCAGCAGCCCGGGGAATGAGCAGTTCTTC	CASSPGNEQFF
TRBV11-2	NA	TRBJ2-7	NA	TGTGCCAGCAGCTTTGATAGCGCCGGCAGTTACGAGCAGTACTTC	CASSFDSAGSYEQYF
TRBV2	NA	TRBJ1-5	NA	TGTGCCAGCAGCCAGGGGCGCTTCAATCAGCCCCAGCATTTT	CASSQGRFNQPQHF
TRBV7-9	NA	TRBJ2-1	NA	TGTGCCAGCAGCCTCTCCTACAATGAGCAGTTCTTC	CASSLSYNEQFF
TRBV6-5	NA	TRBJ2-5	TRBD2	TGTGCCAGCAGTTGGGGACTAGCGGGGATCCAAGAGACCCAGTACTTC	CASSWGLAGIQETQYF
TRBV7-9	NA	TRBJ2-5	NA	TGTGCCAGCTCTTCTGGTGGGCCCACTTTGGGGGAGACCCAGTACTTC	CASSSGGPTLGETQYF
TRBV5-1	NA	TRBJ2-1	TRBD1	TGCGCCAGCAGCTCAGACCGGGACAGGGGGAATGAGCAGTTCTTC	CASSSDRDRGNEQFF
TRBV7-8	NA	TRBJ1-1	NA	TGTGCCAGCAGCAAAGAAGGCGGGAACACTGAAGCTTTCTTT	CASSKEGGNTEAFF
TRBV13	NA	TRBJ1-6	NA	TGTGCCAGCAGCCTCCTCCAATCACCCCTCCACTTT	CASSLLQSPLHF
TRBV4-1	NA	TRBJ1-2	TRBD1	TGCGCCAGCAGCCAAGGGGGGACAGCCCATGGCTACACCTTC	CASSQGGTAHGYTF
TRBV13	NA	TRBJ2-7	TRBD2	TGTGCCAGCAGCTTAGGTCTAGCGGGCCCCTACGAGCAGTACTTC	CASSLGLAGPYEQYF
TRBV7-2	NA	TRBJ2-5	NA	TGTGCCAGCAGCTTAAACGATCCCCAAGAGACCCAGTACTTC	CASSLNDPQETQYF
TRBV25-1	NA	TRBJ1-1	TRBD1	TGTGCCAGCAGTGGGAGGACAGGGTGGGGGAACACTGAAGCTTTCTTT	CASSGRTGWGNTEAFF
TRBV27	NA	TRBJ2-2	TRBD1	TGTGCCAGCTTTGACAGGGGGGCCGGGGAGCTGTTTTTT	CASFDRGAGELFF
TRBV11-3	NA	TRBJ2-2	NA	TGTGCCAGCAGCTTGGCAGGGATCACCGGGGAGCTGTTTTTT	CASSLAGITGELFF
TRBV5-6	NA	TRBJ1-1	NA	TGTGCCAGCAGCTTTGCTGTGAGCACTGAAGCTTTCTTT	CASSFAVSTEAFF
TRBV7-3	NA	TRBJ1-1	NA	TGTGCCAGCAGCGTCTCCTTGGCCACGAACACTGAAGCTTTCTTT	CASSVSLATNTEAFF
TRBV7-2	NA	TRBJ2-1	NA	TGTGCCACTGGGGACTTTGCCTACAATGAGCAGTTCTTC	CATGDFAYNEQFF
TRBV7-2	NA	TRBJ1-1	TRBD1	TGTGCCAGCAGCTTATCGGCGGACAGGGCGGAGAACACTGAAGCTTTCTTT	CASSLSADRAENTEAFF
TRBV28	NA	TRBJ1-3	NA	TGTGCCAGCAGTCAAAGGGGTTACGGAAACACCATATATTTT	CASSQRGYGNTIYF